A single sample is the source of the 30 T cell receptor beta chains below, sequenced in a study of blood T cell repertoires in COVID-19 (dated by TCRdb to 2019 to 2021). Library preparation used the immunoSEQ multiplex PCR assay. Sourced from immuneACCESS, this table was stored by TCRdb with only in-frame sequences that have V and J called. A share of the clones is absent; for the studies checked, an unresolved V gene accounts for under half, and the remainder has no known explanation. Within this sample are tens of thousands of clones, with roughly 81% of them counted one time only. The top ten clonotypes cover around 5.3% of the sample. The source material was peripheral blood. The receptors were sampled from a woman aged 60-70 years with acute or convalescent COVID-19.

V is TRBV6-6 and J is TRBJ2-5; D is perhaps TRBD1 (6 bases). The germline V gene encodes CDR1 MNHNY and CDR2 SVGAGI (reference sequence). The CDR3 totals 15 residues. Trimming cost V 2 bases and J 5 bases, with 15 bases left between them. For the CDR3, the DNA is TGTGCCAGCAGTTACACACAGGGTACCGGGGAGACCCAGTACTTC. Protein: CASSYTQGTGETQYF.

The chain recombines TRBV7-8 with TRBJ2-2; 9 bases map to TRBD1. Germline V gene lookup returns CDR1 SGHVS and CDR2 FQNEAQ. The CDR3 is 19 residues long. Trimming at V came to 5 bases and at J to 4 bases, leaving 17 bases not matched to a gene. CDR3 residues: CASSADRDRAWSATGELFF. CDR3 DNA sequence: TGTGCCAGCAGCGCCGACCGGGACAGGGCTTGGAGCGCCACCGGGGAGCTGTTTTTT.

This clone was recorded once. The chain carries TRBV6-5 and TRBJ1-2, with 7 bases matching TRBD1. The ends lost 5 bases at V and 8 bases at J; junction bases unmatched: 8. The CDR3 is 13 amino acids. CDR1 is MNHEY, CDR2 SVGAGI, per germline. The CDR3 sequence is CASSKPGGRGYTF. The CDR3 region has the DNA TGTGCCAGCAGTAAGCCAGGGGGACGAGGCTACACCTTC.

The chain recombines TRBV4-2 with TRBJ1-2, with D possibly TRBD1 on 6 matching bases. V dropped 1 base and J dropped 8 bases, with 17 bases sitting between them. In germline, CDR1 is LGHNA, CDR2 YNFKEQ. CDR3 length: 15 residues. CDR3 sequence: CASSQGGIGGGGYTF. In DNA form, the CDR3 reads TGTGCCAGCAGCCAAGGCGGAATAGGGGGTGGAGGCTACACCTTC.

In DNA, the CDR3 is TGCGCCAGCAGCCAAGACCAGGGGGGAGGAGGTGAAAAACTGTTTTTT. It codes for CASSQDQGGGGEKLFF. The chain carries TRBV4-1 and TRBJ1-4, with TRBD1 matching over 7 bases. After removal of 0 bases from V and 7 bases from J, the junction contained 8 bases not matched to a gene. The CDR3 contains 16 residues. The V gene's germline CDR1 is MGHRA and CDR2 YSYEKL.

The J gene is TRBJ2-7, the V gene TRBV2; 7 bases are shared with TRBD1. The germline V gene encodes CDR1 SNHLY and CDR2 FYNNEI. The V and J ends lost 6 bases and 3 bases, in that order; junction bases with no gene match: 11. The CDR3 runs to 15 residues. The DNA for the CDR3 is TGTGCCAGCAGCGGTAACAGGGGCGGTGACTACGAGCAGTACTTC. It is translated as CASSGNRGGDYEQYF. Based on the CDR3 plus reference TRBV2 and TRBJ2-7, the full variable domain is EPEVTQTPSHQVTQMGQEVILRCVPISNHLYFYWYRQILGQKVEFLVSFYNNEISEKSEIFDDQFSVERPDGSNFTLKIRSTKLEDSAMYFCASSGNRGGDYEQYFGPGTRLTVT.

The chain uses TRBV19 and TRBJ1-2, with D tentatively TRBD1 (6 bases). Germline V gives CDR1 LNHDA, CDR2 SQIVND (reference sequence). The CDR3 loop spans 13 amino acids. Trimming shortened V by 5 bases and J by 3 bases, and 10 bases separated the two germline ends. Written as DNA, the CDR3 is TGTGCCAGTAGTTTGGACAGAGACTATGGCTACACCTTC. Translating it yields CASSLDRDYGYTF.

The chain combines TRBV7-9 with TRBJ2-1; D uncertain. Trimming pared 2 bases from V and 3 bases from J, leaving 11 bases between. The germline V gene has CDR1 SEHNR and CDR2 FQNEAQ (reference sequence). This CDR3 has 15 residues. DNA for the CDR3: TGTGCCAGCAGCTTATTTGGCGGTGACTACAATGAGCAGTTCTTC. It encodes CASSLFGGDYNEQFF.

This rearrangement joins TRBV5-5 to TRBJ1-5, with a tentative D call TRBD1 (6 bases). The CDR3 has 14 amino acids. Trimming took 2 bases from V and 2 from J, leaving 8 bases between them. Germline-derived CDR1 and CDR2 are SGHKS and YYEKEE (reference sequence). The CDR3 is CASSFEGGNQPQHF. The CDR3 DNA is TGTGCCAGCAGCTTTGAGGGGGGCAATCAGCCCCAGCATTTT.

The rearrangement joins TRBV18 to TRBJ1-1, with 12 bases matching TRBD1. The CDR3 has 15 residues. Per germline, CDR1 KGHSH and CDR2 LQKENI. Unmatched junction bases numbered 6, after V lost 3 bases and J lost 7 bases. The chain's CDR3 is CASSPWDRGQGEAFF. CDR3 in DNA: TGTGCCAGCTCACCTTGGGACAGGGGGCAGGGTGAAGCTTTCTTT.

The rearrangement links TRBV6-6 to TRBJ1-2; the D is unclear. V lost 0 bases and J 0 bases, leaving 8 bases between the germline ends. The CDR3 sequence is 15 residues long. Germline V CDR1 and CDR2: MNHNY, SVGAGI (reference sequence). CDR3 loop: CASSYSAGTNYGYTF. In nucleotides, the CDR3 is TGTGCCAGCAGTTACTCGGCGGGGACTAACTATGGCTACACCTTC.

Remarks on this clone: Mismatch with germline at one junction end may stem from a read error. The chain has TRBV14 and TRBJ2-1; 12 nucleotides align to TRBD2. Germline-derived CDR1 and CDR2 are SGHDN and FVKESK. This CDR3 contains 14 residues. The CDR3 DNA sequence: TGTGCCAGCAGCCGCGACCTAGCGGGGGGGCAGATACTCTTC. Its protein product is CASSRDLAGGQILF. The entire variable domain, with the rest obtained from reference TRBV14 and TRBJ2-1, is as follows: EAGVTQFPSHSVIEKGQTVTLRCDPISGHDNLYWYRRVMGKEIKFLLHFVKESKQDESGMPNNRFLAERTGGTYSTLKVQPAELEDSGVYFCASSRDLAGGQILFGPGTRLTVL.

V is TRBV4-2 and J is TRBJ2-7, with 9 bases identical to TRBD2. CDR3 size: 16 residues. Germline CDR1 and CDR2: LGHNA and YNFKEQ. V gave up 2 bases and J gave up 5 bases; unmatched junction bases: 10. The CDR3 spells CASSQRGLAGLDEQYF. DNA of the CDR3: TGTGCCAGCAGCCAAAGGGGGCTAGCGGGGTTGGACGAGCAGTACTTC.

This clone was detected a few times. The CDR3 DNA follows: TGTGCCAGCAGCGGGGGGTTTGTAGGGACAGGGAAGGAAAAACTGTTTTTT. Translation: CASSGGFVGTGKEKLFF. V gene TRBV27 combines with J gene TRBJ1-4; 9 positions match TRBD1. The length of the CDR3 is 17 residues. CDR1 MNHEY and CDR2 SMNVEV come from the germline V gene (reference sequence). The V segment lost 6 bases and the J segment 8 bases; nucleotides outside the gene matches: 16. Based on the CDR3 plus reference TRBV27 and TRBJ1-4, the full variable domain is EAQVTQNPRYLITVTGKKLTVTCSQNMNHEYMSWYRQDPGLGLRQIYYSMNVEVTDKGDVPEGYKVSRKEKRNFPLILESPSPNQTSLYFCASSGGFVGTGKEKLFFGSGTQLSVL.

The chain uses TRBV28 and TRBJ1-4; unclear D gene. Trimming removed 6 bases at V and 6 bases at J, with 5 bases between. CDR1 is MDHEN and CDR2 is SYDVKM in the germline V gene. This CDR3 is 11 amino acids long. Written as DNA, the CDR3 is TGTGCCAGCAGGACTCATGAAAAACTGTTTTTT. Translating it yields CASRTHEKLFF. Combining the CDR3 with reference TRBV28 and TRBJ1-4 gives the whole variable domain DVKVTQSSRYLVKRTGEKVFLECVQDMDHENMFWYRQDPGLGLRLIYFSYDVKMKEKGDIPEGYSVSREKKERFSLILESASTNQTSMYLCASRTHEKLFFGSGTQLSVL.

This clone occurred once. This chain links TRBV29-1 with TRBJ2-7; D is ambiguous. The CDR3 loop spans 13 amino acids. V gave up 1 base and J gave up 1 base, with 8 bases separating them. Germline CDR1 and CDR2: SQVTM and ANQGSEA. The DNA for the CDR3 is TGCAGCGTTGAAGGCCCAGGTTCCTACGAGCAGTACTTC. As protein: CSVEGPGSYEQYF.

The rearrangement joins TRBV6-1 to TRBJ1-3; D is perhaps TRBD1 (6 bases). The V and J ends lost 3 bases and 0 bases respectively, with 15 bases between them. Germline-derived CDR1 and CDR2 are MNHNS and SASEGT. The CDR3 has 17 amino acids. CDR3 amino acids: CASSDPAPTGSGNTIYF. In nucleotides, the CDR3 is TGTGCCAGCAGTGATCCTGCCCCGACAGGCTCTGGAAACACCATATATTTT.

This CDR3 reads CSVAGGDSNQPQHF. CDR3 bases: TGCAGCGTTGCTGGAGGGGACAGCAATCAGCCCCAGCATTTT. This chain joins TRBV29-1 and TRBJ1-5, with D possibly being TRBD1 (5 bases). V shed 4 bases and J shed 1 base, with 11 bases lying between them. This CDR3 comprises 14 residues. Per germline, CDR1 SQVTM and CDR2 ANQGSEA.

The chain links TRBV5-4 to TRBJ1-2, with D possibly being TRBD1 (5 bases). Per germline, CDR1 SGHNT and CDR2 YYREEE (reference sequence). The CDR3 has 12 amino acids. V was pared by 7 bases and J by 2 bases, with 9 bases between. Here the CDR3 DNA reads TGTGCCAGCCAAGGGGTCAACTATGGCTACACCTTC. Its translation: CASQGVNYGYTF.

The rearrangement links TRBV7-8 to TRBJ1-5; D is perhaps TRBD1 (5 bases). The CDR3 runs 14 residues. Germline lookup yields CDR1 SGHVS and CDR2 FQNEAQ. The V gene lost 2 bases and the J gene lost 6 bases, with 11 bases spanning the gap. DNA for the CDR3: TGTGCCAGCAGCTTAAGGGGTGGTCGTCAGCCCCAGCATTTT. Protein sequence: CASSLRGGRQPQHF.

V and J are TRBV6-1 and TRBJ2-7, with 14 bases identical to TRBD2. V gave up 5 bases and J gave up 7 bases; unmatched junction bases: 7. The length of the CDR3 is 15 residues. The germline V gene has CDR1 MNHNS and CDR2 SASEGT. This CDR3 reads CASSLGTSGGWEQYF. In DNA form, the CDR3 reads TGTGCCAGCAGTCTCGGGACTAGCGGGGGCTGGGAGCAGTACTTC.

The chain uses TRBV10-3 and TRBJ1-2; 7 positions match TRBD1. CDR3 length equals 15 residues. Germline-derived CDR1 and CDR2 are ENHRY and SYGVKD. Trimming took 3 bases from V and 3 from J; bases not matched to a gene: 7. The CDR3 DNA sequence: TGTGCCATCAGTGATTCGACAGGGACCTACTATGGCTACACCTTC. Translated, it gives CAISDSTGTYYGYTF.

The chain has TRBV15 and TRBJ1-4; D uncertain. This CDR3 is built from 15 residues. Trimming stripped 0 bases from V and 6 bases from J, with 11 bases between. Germline V gene data show CDR1 as LNHNV and CDR2 as YYDKDF (reference sequence). The CDR3 DNA follows: TGTGCCACCAGCAGAGATCCTAGTAGCGATGAAAAACTGTTTTTT. It specifies CATSRDPSSDEKLFF. The whole variable domain, filled in from reference TRBV15 and TRBJ1-4, reads DAMVIQNPRYQVTQFGKPVTLSCSQTLNHNVMYWYQQKSSQAPKLLFHYYDKDFNNEADTPDNFQSRRPNTSFCFLDIRSPGLGDTAMYLCATSRDPSSDEKLFFGSGTQLSVL.

This chain links TRBV19 with TRBJ1-4, with TRBD1 as a possible D gene (5 bases). Germline V gene sequence: CDR1 LNHDA, CDR2 SQIVND (reference sequence). The V end lost 3 bases, the J end lost 0 bases, and 8 bases lay between the germline ends. The CDR3 extends over 15 amino acids. The CDR3 DNA follows: TGTGCCAGTAGTATTGCGACAGCAACTAATGAAAAACTGTTTTTT. Translation gives CASSIATATNEKLFF.

This clone was detected only once. The J gene is TRBJ1-4, the V gene TRBV5-1; 7 nucleotides align to TRBD1. The V gene end was trimmed by 4 bases and the J gene end by 4 bases; junction bases not matched to a gene: 4. CDR3 length: 14 residues. Germline-derived CDR1 and CDR2 are SGHRS and YFSETQ. The CDR3 DNA follows: TGCGCCAGCAGCCCGACAGGGATTAATGAAAAACTGTTTTTT. The encoded protein is CASSPTGINEKLFF.

V gene TRBV18 combines with J gene TRBJ2-3; 14 bases map to TRBD2. V was clipped by 4 bases and J by 6 bases; unmatched bases: 6. CDR1 KGHSH and CDR2 LQKENI come from the germline V gene. CDR3 length equals 16 residues. CDR3 sequence (DNA): TGTGCCAGCTCACTCCGACTAGCGGGGGGGACGGATACGCAGTATTTT. Amino acid sequence: CASSLRLAGGTDTQYF.

The sample holds a few counts of this clone. The chain has TRBV6-5 and TRBJ1-5; D is perhaps TRBD1 (6 bases). This CDR3 spans 14 amino acids. Trimming removed 5 bases from V and 6 bases from J, with 14 bases in between. CDR1 is MNHEY and CDR2 is SVGAGI in the germline V gene. CDR3 residues: CASSQQGNGQPQHF. DNA of the CDR3: TGTGCCAGCAGTCAACAGGGTAATGGTCAGCCCCAGCATTTT.

The chain joins TRBV4-1 to TRBJ2-7; weak D call: TRBD1 (6 bases). The CDR3 length is 15 residues. V was shortened by 3 bases and J by 3 bases, with 15 bases between the two germline ends. Germline CDR1 reads MGHRA; CDR2 reads YSYEKL. CDR3 in amino acids: CASSHPGTPIYEQYF. CDR3 DNA: TGCGCCAGCAGCCATCCCGGGACACCTATCTACGAGCAGTACTTC.

V is TRBV7-2 and J is TRBJ1-2, with unresolved D. The germline V gene has CDR1 SGHTA and CDR2 FQGNSA. The germline V and J ends were trimmed by 2 bases and 7 bases, with 8 bases remaining between them. This CDR3 region has 12 residues. CDR3 loop: CASSLNPGGYTF. The CDR3 DNA reads TGTGCCAGCAGCTTAAACCCAGGTGGCTACACCTTC.

The J gene is TRBJ1-6, the V gene TRBV19; 8 bases fit TRBD1. CDR3 length: 14 amino acids. The V gene's germline CDR1 is LNHDA and CDR2 SQIVND (reference sequence). V trimming: 6 bases; J trimming: 5 bases; junction bases outside the gene matches: 3. CDR3 sequence: CASSPGQDNSPLHF. CDR3 bases: TGTGCCAGTAGCCCGGGACAGGATAATTCACCCCTCCACTTT.